Following are 21 T cell receptor beta chains from one sample sequenced in a study of T cells in Graves' hyperthyroidism and ophthalmopathy. From RNA transcripts, TCR beta CDR3 regions were amplified. In the first-round RT-PCR of the TCR CDR3, the HTBI primer set was used. TCRdb analysed the multiplex PCR reads with MiXCR anew, one entry per CDR3 protein. Seen here are under 350,000 distinct CDR3 sequences, over 15% observed once, and the top ten hold roughly 53%. Sequencing was performed on blood. These receptors all come from a woman aged 60-75 years with Graves' ophthalmopathy.

At least ten counts were recorded for this clonotype. The chain recombines TRBV2 with TRBJ1-2; D is undetermined. The germline V gene encodes CDR1 SNHLY and CDR2 FYNNEI. V was shortened by 5 bases and J by 8 bases, with 6 bases between the two germline ends. The length of the CDR3 is 10 residues. CDR3 protein: CASSSSGYTF. The CDR3 DNA is TGTGCCAGCAGTTCCTCGGGCTACACCTTC. Full variable domain (outside the CDR3, taken from reference TRBV2 and TRBJ1-2): EPEVTQTPSHQVTQMGQEVILRCVPISNHLYFYWYRQILGQKVEFLVSFYNNEISEKSEIFDDQFSVERPDGSNFTLKIRSTKLEDSAMYFCASSSSGYTFGSGTRLTVV.

Many counts were recorded for this clonotype. V and J are TRBV28 and TRBJ2-7; D uncertain. Trimming took off 4 bases at V and 3 bases at J, with 16 bases between the two ends. Looked up from germline, CDR1 is MDHEN and CDR2 is SYDVKM. This CDR3 has 15 amino acids. CDR3 protein: CASSSHLPTHYEQYF. CDR3 coding DNA: TGTGCCAGCAGTTCCCACTTACCGACACACTACGAGCAGTACTTC.

This clonotype has only a few counts. J is TRBJ2-5 and V is TRBV19; D is undetermined. The CDR3 totals 12 residues. The V end was cut by 3 bases, the J end by 5 bases, with 7 bases between. Germline values: CDR1 LNHDA, CDR2 SQIVND (reference sequence). CDR3 bases: TGTGCCAGTAGTATGAGGATGGAGACCCAGTACTTC. Protein: CASSMRMETQYF. Variable domain in full (rest from reference TRBV19 and TRBJ2-5): DGGITQSPKYLFRKEGQNVTLSCEQNLNHDAMYWYRQDPGQGLRLIYYSQIVNDFQKGDIAEGYSVSREKKESFPLTVTSAQKNPTAFYLCASSMRMETQYFGPGTRLLVL.

This clonotype was seen ten or more times. The rearrangement uses TRBV10-3 and TRBJ2-7; no clear D gene. Between the trimmed V and J ends, which lost 4 bases and 4 bases, there was a span of 14 bases. Germline V gene lookup returns CDR1 ENHRY and CDR2 SYGVKD. The CDR3 has 14 residues. CDR3 nucleotides: TGTGCCATCAGTGCCGGACCGCCGAGATACGAGCAGTACTTC. Translation: CAISAGPPRYEQYF.

This clonotype has ten or more counts. The chain has TRBV7-2 and TRBJ2-5, with 10 bases identical to TRBD2. CDR3 size: 16 residues. Germline loops: CDR1 SGHTA, CDR2 FQGNSA. Unmatched junction bases numbered 10, after V lost 3 bases and J lost 6 bases. The CDR3 protein is CASSLVLSGGSKTQYF. The CDR3 nucleotides read TGTGCCAGCAGCTTGGTCCTTAGCGGGGGGTCAAAGACCCAGTACTTC.

This clonotype was observed a handful of times. The rearrangement joins TRBV4-3 to TRBJ1-4; D may be TRBD1 (6 bases). From germline, CDR1 is LGHNA and CDR2 YSLEER. V lost 1 base and J lost 6, with 12 bases in between. This CDR3 comprises 15 residues. The CDR3 is CASSQGGGGYEKLFF. The CDR3 nucleotides are TGCGCCAGCAGCCAAGGAGGGGGGGGTTATGAAAAACTGTTTTTT.

The gene calls are TRBV4-2 and TRBJ2-4, with D tentatively TRBD1 or TRBD2 (5 bases each). Between the trimmed V and J ends, which lost 4 bases and 6 bases, there was a span of 10 bases. Germline V gene sequence: CDR1 LGHNA, CDR2 YNFKEQ. The CDR3 is made up of 13 amino acids. In DNA form, the CDR3 reads TGTGCCAGCAGCCGGGACCCGGGAAACATTCAGTACTTC. Translated, it gives CASSRDPGNIQYF.

As to this clonotype: This clone may be a read error of a much larger clone one base away. The V gene is TRBV11-2, the J gene TRBJ1-1; D ambiguous. Germline CDR1 reads SGHAT; CDR2 reads FQNNGV. The CDR3 consists of 15 residues. The DNA for the CDR3 is TGTGCCAGCAGCAGAGCCCGGGCTCCGCGCACTGAAGTTTTCTTT. This translates into CASSRARAPRTEVFF.

A remark on this clonotype: One end of the junction does not line up with germline, which may come from a read error. The chain combines TRBV4-3 with TRBJ2-2, with D possibly being TRBD1 (6 bases). The CDR3 length is 16 residues. The germline gives CDR1 LGHNA, CDR2 YSLEER. CDR3 sequence reads: CASSQDIRGWTGVLFF. CDR3 DNA: TGCGCCAGCAGCCAAGACATCAGGGGATGGACCGGGGTGCTGTTTTTT.

This clonotype was picked up many times. The chain is built from TRBV5-1 and TRBJ1-2; D gene ambiguous. Germline V gene lookup returns CDR1 SGHRS and CDR2 YFSETQ. The CDR3 runs to 15 residues. The ends were cut back, 1 base at V and 6 bases at J, with 16 bases in the middle. The CDR3 nucleotides are TGCGCCAGCAGCTTGTTCGACACCGGGAGCGATGGCTACACCTTC. It specifies CASSLFDTGSDGYTF.

The sample holds many counts of this clonotype. The gene calls are TRBV11-2 and TRBJ2-5; D is ambiguous. CDR3 length: 12 amino acids. Germline CDR1 and CDR2: SGHAT and FQNNGV. Trimming left V 3 bases short and J 5 bases short, with 7 bases between. In nucleotides, the CDR3 is TGTGCCAGCAGCTTTGCCCGGGAGACCCAGTACTTC. It is translated as CASSFARETQYF.

V usage is TRBV5-5 and J usage is TRBJ2-7, with TRBD1 matching 8 bases. Trimming removed 5 bases from V and 4 bases from J; junction bases left unmatched: 5. Germline lookup yields CDR1 SGHKS and CDR2 YYEKEE (reference sequence). The CDR3 length is 13 residues. CDR3 DNA sequence: TGTGCCAGCAGTTCGACAGGGGAATACGAGCAGTACTTC. Amino acids: CASSSTGEYEQYF.

The V and J genes are TRBV2 and TRBJ1-1, with TRBD1 matching 7 bases. Germline V CDR1 and CDR2: SNHLY, FYNNEI. The trim removed 6 bases at V and 4 bases at J, leaving 11 bases unmatched. The CDR3 covers 15 residues. The chain's CDR3 is CASREKGGSGTEAFF. As DNA, the CDR3 is TGTGCCAGCAGAGAAAAAGGGGGCAGCGGCACTGAAGCTTTCTTT.

This clonotype was detected ten times or more. This chain links TRBV11-2 with TRBJ2-1, with a tentative D call TRBD2 (7 bases). The germline V gene encodes CDR1 SGHAT and CDR2 FQNNGV. The CDR3 has 18 amino acids. Between the trimmed V and J ends, which lost 1 base and 4 bases, there was a span of 20 bases. The CDR3, as DNA: TGTGCCAGCAGCTTAGTTAGTATAGGGGGACTAACGTACAATGAGCAGTTCTTC. Translating gives CASSLVSIGGLTYNEQFF.

This chain connects TRBV5-5 to TRBJ1-2; tentative D call: TRBD1 (5 bases). Germline CDR1 is SGHKS and CDR2 is YYEKEE (reference sequence). V lost 1 base to trimming and J lost 4 bases, with 17 bases between them. CDR3 size: 16 residues. This CDR3 reads CASSLIGVDSFYGYTF. The CDR3, as DNA: TGTGCCAGCAGCTTGATTGGCGTAGACAGCTTCTATGGCTACACCTTC.

This clonotype was recorded only once. The chain uses TRBV2 and TRBJ1-1; possibly TRBD1 for D (5 bases). With 6 bases removed from V and 6 bases from J, the gap between germline ends came to 17 bases. Germline V gene lookup returns CDR1 SNHLY and CDR2 FYNNEI. This CDR3 spans 14 amino acids. This chain's CDR3 is CASRERGVGAEAFF. The DNA for the CDR3 is TGTGCCAGCAGAGAAAGAGGGGTCGGCGCTGAAGCTTTCTTT.

The chain couples TRBV10-3 to TRBJ2-2, with D unresolved. V dropped 0 bases and J dropped 1 base, with 12 bases sitting between them. The CDR3 runs to 17 residues. Germline V gene data show CDR1 as ENHRY and CDR2 as SYGVKD. Here the CDR3 DNA reads TGTGCCATCAGTGAGTCGATAACCTTTTTGAACACCGGGGAGCTGTTTTTT. Its translation: CAISESITFLNTGELFF.

This clonotype was found many times. The chain employs TRBV12-5 and TRBJ1-1; no clear D gene. The CDR3 sequence is 15 residues long. Trimming stripped 0 bases from V and 5 bases from J, with 13 bases between. Germline CDR1 LGHNT, CDR2 FRNRAP. Written as DNA, the CDR3 is TGTGCTAGTGGTTTGGTACTGGGCAGGTCTACTGAAGCTTTCTTT. Amino acid sequence: CASGLVLGRSTEAFF.

This clonotype showed up many times. The V call is TRBV5-1, the J call TRBJ1-2, with 11 nucleotides matching TRBD1. Germline loops: CDR1 SGHRS, CDR2 YFSETQ. There are 15 residues in the CDR3. V lost 4 bases, J lost 6 bases, and 8 bases stayed unmatched. The CDR3 DNA sequence: TGCGCCAGCAGCATAACCGGGACAGGGGGAAATGGCTACACCTTC. Encoded protein: CASSITGTGGNGYTF. The entire variable domain, with the rest obtained from reference TRBV5-1 and TRBJ1-2, is as follows: KAGVTQTPRYLIKTRGQQVTLSCSPISGHRSVSWYQQTPGQGLQFLFEYFSETQRNKGNFPGRFSGRQFSNSRSEMNVSTLELGDSALYLCASSITGTGGNGYTFGSGTRLTVV.

This clonotype came up many times. The rearrangement joins TRBV11-2 to TRBJ2-2, with 7 positions matching TRBD1. Per germline, CDR1 SGHAT and CDR2 FQNNGV. The J segment lost 4 bases and the V segment lost 5 bases, leaving 7 bases of the junction unmatched. The CDR3 runs to 15 residues. DNA for the CDR3: TGTGCCAGCAGCAAGACCGGACAGGTCACCGGGGAGCTGTTTTTT. Translating gives CASSKTGQVTGELFF. Using reference TRBV11-2 and TRBJ2-2 for the parts outside the CDR3, the full variable domain is EAGVAQSPRYKIIEKRQSVAFWCNPISGHATLYWYQQILGQGPKLLIQFQNNGVVDDSQLPKDRFSAERLKGVDSTLKIQPAKLEDSAVYLCASSKTGQVTGELFFGEGSRLTVL.

This clonotype showed up many times. The rearrangement joins TRBV3-1 to TRBJ1-5; the D gene is possibly TRBD1 (6 bases). The CDR3 has 14 amino acids. Looked up from germline, CDR1 is LGHDT and CDR2 is YNNKEL (reference sequence). The germline V and J ends were trimmed by 4 bases and 4 bases, with 11 bases remaining between them. The DNA for the CDR3 is TGTGCCAGCAGCCTAACAGGGCTGAATCAGCCCCAGCATTTT. Protein product: CASSLTGLNQPQHF.